Each of the 21 T cell receptor beta chains below was sequenced from the same sample in a study of cytomegalovirus exposure and HLA in healthy donors. The table came from immunoSEQ multiplex PCR; TCRdb's copy has only in-frame clones and leaves some out. The data hold a few hundred thousand clones, with around 90% observed a single time. Material: PBMCs. Receptors originate from a woman between 18 and 29 years old in good health and CMV-seronegative.

The gene calls are TRBV5-4 and TRBJ1-2, with TRBD1 as a possible D gene (5 bases). Germline V gene data show CDR1 as SGHNT and CDR2 as YYREEE (reference sequence). V was shortened by 4 bases and J by 8 bases, with 15 bases between the two germline ends. The CDR3 length is 13 residues. As DNA, the CDR3 is TGTGCCAGCAGCAAAAAGGGGTATCAAGGCTACACCTTC. Amino acid sequence: CASSKKGYQGYTF.

The chain carries TRBV2 and TRBJ1-2; 8 bases are a match to TRBD1. CDR1 is SNHLY and CDR2 is FYNNEI in the germline V gene. This CDR3 is 18 amino acids long. The trim removed 2 bases at V and 4 bases at J, leaving 15 bases unmatched. CDR3 DNA: TGTGCCAGCAGTGAACCCAGGGGGCGCAAAAATTTCGGCTATGGCTACACCTTC. This encodes CASSEPRGRKNFGYGYTF.

The chain couples TRBV6-6 to TRBJ1-3; tentative D call: TRBD1 (6 bases). Trimming shortened V by 5 bases and J by 0 bases, and 11 bases separated the two germline ends. The CDR3 runs to 15 residues. The germline CDR1 and CDR2 sequences are MNHNY and SVGAGI (reference sequence). CDR3: CASSKQGTSGNTIYF. The CDR3 DNA reads as TGTGCCAGCAGTAAACAGGGTACCTCTGGAAACACCATATATTTT.

This chain uses TRBV7-2 with TRBJ1-5, with D unclear. This CDR3 is built from 15 residues. Germline values: CDR1 SGHTA, CDR2 FQGNSA. Trimming pared 1 base from V and 1 base from J, leaving 8 bases between. This chain's CDR3 is CASSLVSGSNQPQHF. The DNA of the CDR3 is TGTGCCAGCAGCTTAGTTTCGGGGAGCAATCAGCCCCAGCATTTT.

This sequence joins TRBV29-1 and TRBJ1-1, with 10 bases fitting TRBD1. With V trimmed by 2 bases and J by 1 base, 16 bases remained unmatched. The germline V gene has CDR1 SQVTM and CDR2 ANQGSEA. This CDR3 spans 19 amino acids. The CDR3 reads CSVESPGQGKVGPNTEAFF. As DNA, the CDR3 is TGCAGCGTTGAATCGCCGGGACAGGGGAAGGTTGGCCCGAACACTGAAGCTTTCTTT. Full variable domain (remainder filled in from reference TRBV29-1 and TRBJ1-1): SAVISQKPSRDICQRGTSLTIQCQVDSQVTMMFWYRQQPGQSLTLIATANQGSEATYESGFVIDKFPISRPNLTFSTLTVSNMSPEDSSIYLCSVESPGQGKVGPNTEAFFGQGTRLTVV.

The chain links TRBV5-1 to TRBJ1-2; 12 bases agree with TRBD1. With 6 bases clipped from V and 6 bases from J, the junction kept 6 bases outside the gene matches. The germline V gene has CDR1 SGHRS and CDR2 YFSETQ. The CDR3 length is 14 residues. The CDR3 loop is CASNQGQGADGYTF. The DNA for the CDR3 is TGCGCCAGCAACCAGGGACAGGGGGCTGATGGCTACACCTTC. The complete variable domain, with remaining parts taken from reference TRBV5-1 and TRBJ1-2, reads KAGVTQTPRYLIKTRGQQVTLSCSPISGHRSVSWYQQTPGQGLQFLFEYFSETQRNKGNFPGRFSGRQFSNSRSEMNVSTLELGDSALYLCASNQGQGADGYTFGSGTRLTVV.

The CDR3 DNA sequence: TGTGCCTGGAGTGTAGGTAGCAGCTACGAGCAGTACTTC. Translated, it gives CAWSVGSSYEQYF. The chain carries TRBV30 and TRBJ2-7; the D is unclear. The V gene lost 0 bases and the J gene lost 3 bases, with 9 bases spanning the gap. The CDR3 extends over 13 amino acids. CDR1 GTSNPN and CDR2 SVGIG come from the germline V gene (reference sequence). The whole variable domain, filled in from reference TRBV30 and TRBJ2-7, reads SQTIHQWPATLVQPVGSPLSLECTVEGTSNPNLYWYRQAAGRGLQLLFYSVGIGQISSEVPQNLSASRPQDRQFILSSKKLLLSDSGFYLCAWSVGSSYEQYFGPGTRLTVT.

The V gene is TRBV27, the J gene TRBJ2-7, with TRBD2 identical over 7 bases. V lost 6 bases and J lost 3; bases outside the gene matches: 14. CDR3 length: 16 amino acids. Germline CDR1 reads MNHEY; CDR2 reads SMNVEV (reference sequence). CDR3 DNA sequence: TGTGCCAGCAGCCGGAGTGGAGTGGCTAGCGGCTACGAGCAGTACTTC. Translation gives CASSRSGVASGYEQYF.

The CDR3 loop reads CASKRGKRESPYEQYF. CDR3 bases: TGTGCCAGCAAGAGGGGAAAGCGGGAGAGCCCCTACGAGCAGTACTTC. The V gene is TRBV28, the J gene TRBJ2-7; 8 bases align to TRBD2. This CDR3 contains 16 residues. Germline V CDR1 and CDR2: MDHEN, SYDVKM. The ends lost 7 bases at V and 2 bases at J; junction bases unmatched: 13. The complete variable domain, with remaining parts taken from reference TRBV28 and TRBJ2-7, reads DVKVTQSSRYLVKRTGEKVFLECVQDMDHENMFWYRQDPGLGLRLIYFSYDVKMKEKGDIPEGYSVSREKKERFSLILESASTNQTSMYLCASKRGKRESPYEQYFGPGTRLTVT.

V gene TRBV15 combines with J gene TRBJ2-7; TRBD1 agrees at 9 bases. The CDR3 extends over 16 amino acids. Germline-derived CDR1 and CDR2 are LNHNV and YYDKDF (reference sequence). With 5 bases clipped from V and 0 bases from J, the junction kept 8 bases outside the gene matches. CDR3 residues: CATSGPGTGTSYEQYF. Written as DNA, the CDR3 is TGTGCCACCAGCGGACCCGGGACAGGGACCTCCTACGAGCAGTACTTC.

A note on this clone: The same CDR3 arises from other DNA sequences in this sample as well. The chain recombines TRBV5-1 with TRBJ2-7; 7 positions match TRBD1. Germline CDR1 SGHRS, CDR2 YFSETQ. Trimming removed 0 bases from V and 3 bases from J; junction bases left unmatched: 3. The CDR3 length is 14 residues. The CDR3 nucleotides are TGCGCCAGCAGCTTGGGAGGGGGCAGCTACGAGCAGTACTTC. It translates to CASSLGGGSYEQYF.

The chain recombines TRBV2 with TRBJ1-5, with TRBD1 matching 9 bases. Germline CDR1 SNHLY, CDR2 FYNNEI. The ends lost 5 bases at V and 3 bases at J; junction bases unmatched: 5. The CDR3 has 15 residues. The chain's CDR3 is CASSTGGLDNQPQHF. CDR3 DNA sequence: TGTGCCAGCAGTACAGGGGGCCTTGACAATCAGCCCCAGCATTTT.

V is TRBV15 and J is TRBJ1-1, with 8 bases aligning to TRBD1. V was clipped by 2 bases and J by 5 bases; unmatched bases: 7. CDR1 and CDR2 from the germline V gene are LNHNV and YYDKDF (reference sequence). The CDR3 contains 15 residues. Here the CDR3 DNA reads TGTGCCACCAGCAGACGACAGGGGCATGAAACTGAAGCTTTCTTT. The encoded protein is CATSRRQGHETEAFF.

The V call is TRBV9, the J call TRBJ1-1; a possible D gene is TRBD1 (5 bases). This CDR3 has 13 amino acids. V lost 7 bases and J 0 bases, leaving 10 bases between the germline ends. Germline loops: CDR1 SGDLS, CDR2 YYNGEE. CDR3 protein: CASGGTVNTEAFF. DNA of the CDR3: TGTGCCAGCGGCGGGACTGTGAACACTGAAGCTTTCTTT.

The J gene is TRBJ2-3, the V gene TRBV5-1, with 7 bases that match TRBD2. The CDR3 sequence is 16 residues long. Trimming took 1 base from V and 2 from J; bases not matched to a gene: 7. Germline lookup yields CDR1 SGHRS and CDR2 YFSETQ. Here the CDR3 DNA reads TGCGCCAGCAGCTTGAGAATAGCGGGTACCACAGATACGCAGTATTTT. Translated, it gives CASSLRIAGTTDTQYF.

J is TRBJ2-2 and V is TRBV25-1; TRBD1 aligns across 10 bases. Germline lookup yields CDR1 MGHDK and CDR2 SYGVNS. J gave up 4 bases and V 2 bases, and 10 bases lay outside the gene matches. This CDR3 has 18 amino acids. This CDR3 is CASSERDPRDRGTGELFF. DNA of the CDR3: TGTGCCAGCAGTGAACGGGATCCCCGGGACAGGGGCACCGGGGAGCTGTTTTTT.

The rearrangement uses TRBV11-2 and TRBJ2-1; D is possibly TRBD1 (6 bases). CDR1 and CDR2 from the germline V gene are SGHAT and FQNNGV. V lost 1 base and J 8 bases, leaving 9 bases between the germline ends. The CDR3 runs 13 residues. This CDR3 reads CASSLAGQHEQFF. CDR3 nucleotides: TGTGCCAGCAGCTTAGCGGGACAACATGAGCAGTTCTTC. The whole variable domain, remainder taken from reference TRBV11-2 and TRBJ2-1, is EAGVAQSPRYKIIEKRQSVAFWCNPISGHATLYWYQQILGQGPKLLIQFQNNGVVDDSQLPKDRFSAERLKGVDSTLKIQPAKLEDSAVYLCASSLAGQHEQFFGPGTRLTVL.

This rearrangement joins TRBV6-1 to TRBJ2-1; 10 bases line up with TRBD1. CDR1 MNHNS and CDR2 SASEGT come from the germline V gene. The V and J ends lost 5 bases and 7 bases, in that order; junction bases with no gene match: 8. The CDR3 is made up of 15 amino acids. The CDR3 is CASSLRQGARNEQFF. The CDR3 DNA is TGTGCCAGCAGTCTAAGACAGGGGGCAAGGAATGAGCAGTTCTTC.

In the case of this clone: Other DNA sequences from this sample encode an identical CDR3 as well. DNA of the CDR3: TGTGCCTGGAGTGCGGACAGGGCGGAGACCCAGTACTTC. Translating it yields CAWSADRAETQYF. This sequence joins TRBV30 and TRBJ2-5, with 8 nucleotides matching TRBD1. CDR3 length: 13 residues. Germline-derived CDR1 and CDR2 are GTSNPN and SVGIG (reference sequence). V was clipped by 1 base and J by 5 bases; unmatched bases: 3.

This chain connects TRBV6-5 to TRBJ1-2, with 12 nucleotides matching TRBD1. Germline assignment: CDR1 MNHEY and CDR2 SVGAGI. J was trimmed by 8 bases and V by 6 bases; bases with no gene match: 10. The CDR3 is made up of 15 amino acids. DNA for the CDR3: TGTGCCAGCAGCCCAACCCCCGGGACAGGGGGCGGCTACACCTTC. Protein sequence: CASSPTPGTGGGYTF.

This clone was observed once. This sequence joins TRBV7-9 and TRBJ2-1, with TRBD2 identical over 10 bases. The CDR3 sequence is 15 residues long. Germline V gives CDR1 SEHNR, CDR2 FQNEAQ (reference sequence). After removal of 0 bases from V and 8 bases from J, the junction contained 4 bases not matched to a gene. CDR3 sequence reads: CASSLAGLAGDEQFF. For the CDR3, the DNA is TGTGCCAGCAGCTTAGCGGGGCTAGCGGGAGATGAGCAGTTCTTC. The full variable domain, its missing parts supplied by reference TRBV7-9 and TRBJ2-1, is DTGVSQNPRHKITKRGQNVTFRCDPISEHNRLYWYRQTLGQGPEFLTYFQNEAQLEKSRLLSDRFSAERPKGSFSTLEIQRTEQGDSAMYLCASSLAGLAGDEQFFGPGTRLTVL.